This entry lists 10 T cell receptor beta chains sequenced from one sample in a study of CD8+ T cells in alopecia areata. Sequencing relied on a cDNA template that was reverse transcribed from extracted RNA. The data were produced by immunoSEQ multiplex PCR, yet TCRdb's version contains in-frame clones alone and is incomplete. The sample holds approximately 65,000 clones, approximately 45% seen once. The sample in question was CD8+ T cells sorted from blood, obtained at week 0. Receptors originate from a human donor with alopecia areata.

The V and J genes are TRBV30 and TRBJ2-2; perhaps TRBD2 as D (5 bases). In germline, CDR1 is GTSNPN, CDR2 SVGIG (reference sequence). The CDR3 loop spans 10 amino acids. The ends were cut back, 8 bases at V and 7 bases at J, with 8 bases in the middle. The CDR3 DNA sequence: TGTGCCCTTCGGGGCGGGGAGCTGTTTTTT. Its translation is CALRGGELFF.

The chain carries TRBV29-1 and TRBJ1-2; perhaps TRBD1 as D (6 bases). Germline V gene lookup returns CDR1 SQVTM and CDR2 ANQGSEA. V lost 4 bases and J 7 bases, leaving 13 bases between the germline ends. There are 12 residues in the CDR3. The CDR3 protein is CSVGAGGGGYTF. CDR3 nucleotide sequence: TGCAGCGTTGGGGCGGGGGGCGGTGGCTACACCTTC.

This clone was found a few times. The chain carries TRBV4-2 and TRBJ2-5, with D possibly called TRBD1 or TRBD2 (5 bases each). The CDR3 has 13 amino acids. Looked up from germline, CDR1 is LGHNA and CDR2 is YNFKEQ. V was clipped by 0 bases and J by 5 bases, with 7 bases between them. CDR3 amino acids: CASSQDRDETQYF. The CDR3 DNA reads TGTGCCAGCAGCCAAGATCGGGACGAGACCCAGTACTTC.

This chain links TRBV5-1 with TRBJ1-5, with D maybe TRBD1 (5 bases). Germline CDR1 is SGHRS and CDR2 is YFSETQ. Trimming left V 1 base short and J 4 bases short, with 6 bases between. The length of the CDR3 is 13 residues. CDR3 region: CASSLRGNQPQHF. The CDR3 DNA reads TGCGCCAGCAGCTTGCGGGGGAATCAGCCCCAGCATTTT.

This clone was seen a few times. The chain employs TRBV9 and TRBJ2-7; D gene ambiguous. From germline, CDR1 is SGDLS and CDR2 YYNGEE. V was trimmed by 5 bases and J by 6 bases, leaving 9 bases between them. The CDR3 has 11 residues. The CDR3: CASSANGEQYF. The CDR3 DNA is TGTGCCAGCAGTGCGAACGGCGAGCAGTACTTC. Variable domain in full (rest from reference TRBV9 and TRBJ2-7): DSGVTQTPKHLITATGQRVTLRCSPRSGDLSVYWYQQSLDQGLQFLIQYYNGEERAKGNILERFSAQQFPDLHSELNLSSLELGDSALYFCASSANGEQYFGPGTRLTVT.

This clone was observed a few times. V gene TRBV27 combines with J gene TRBJ2-4; 9 nucleotides line up with TRBD1. Per germline, CDR1 MNHEY and CDR2 SMNVEV (reference sequence). Trimming removed 5 bases from V and 5 bases from J; junction bases left unmatched: 7. This CDR3 region has 15 residues. DNA for the CDR3: TGTGCCAGCAGTATCCTCCGGGACAGGGAAAACATTCAGTACTTC. Protein: CASSILRDRENIQYF.

The chain joins TRBV27 to TRBJ1-2; D is uncertain. The V end was cut by 1 base, the J end by 4 bases, with 10 bases between. The CDR3 runs 14 residues. CDR1 MNHEY and CDR2 SMNVEV come from the germline V gene (reference sequence). CDR3 DNA sequence: TGTGCCAGCAGTTTATACCCCGCGAGCTATGGCTACACCTTC. Protein product: CASSLYPASYGYTF.

This clone was seen just once. This chain uses TRBV30 with TRBJ2-5; D is perhaps TRBD1 (6 bases). The CDR3 is 14 amino acids. The V gene's germline CDR1 is GTSNPN and CDR2 SVGIG (reference sequence). V lost 0 bases and J 2 bases, leaving 10 bases between the germline ends. CDR3 residues: CAWSVRQGQETQYF. The DNA of the CDR3 is TGTGCCTGGAGTGTACGGCAGGGGCAAGAGACCCAGTACTTC. The entire variable domain, with the rest obtained from reference TRBV30 and TRBJ2-5, is as follows: SQTIHQWPATLVQPVGSPLSLECTVEGTSNPNLYWYRQAAGRGLQLLFYSVGIGQISSEVPQNLSASRPQDRQFILSSKKLLLSDSGFYLCAWSVRQGQETQYFGPGTRLLVL.

The V gene is TRBV14, the J gene TRBJ1-1, with D possibly being TRBD1 (6 bases). V lost 0 bases, J lost 4 bases, and 18 bases lay in between. This CDR3 spans 17 amino acids. Germline CDR1 is SGHDN and CDR2 is FVKESK. CDR3 amino acids: CASSQEGARGEGTEAFF. The DNA of the CDR3 is TGTGCCAGCAGCCAAGAGGGGGCCCGTGGGGAGGGCACTGAAGCTTTCTTT.

The V call is TRBV9, the J call TRBJ2-1; no reliable D call. The V end was cut by 4 bases, the J end by 3 bases, with 8 bases between. The CDR3 extends over 13 amino acids. Germline V gene data show CDR1 as SGDLS and CDR2 as YYNGEE. This chain's CDR3 is CASSTPNYNEQFF. The CDR3 DNA sequence: TGTGCCAGCAGCACCCCTAACTACAATGAGCAGTTCTTC. The full variable domain, rest sourced from reference TRBV9 and TRBJ2-1, is DSGVTQTPKHLITATGQRVTLRCSPRSGDLSVYWYQQSLDQGLQFLIQYYNGEERAKGNILERFSAQQFPDLHSELNLSSLELGDSALYFCASSTPNYNEQFFGPGTRLTVL.